This note documents a single TCR beta chain sequence. V lost 4 bases and J lost 2; bases outside the gene matches: 6. CDR1 is SGHTA, CDR2 FQGNSA, per germline. This CDR3 contains 16 residues. These data are taken from a study of blood T cell repertoires in COVID-19. Study-level information: Acute and convalescent COVID-19 samples came from the United States, Italy and Spain. The analysed material was cDNA or gDNA that came from T cells, B-cell-depleted T cells, or PBMCs.

As originally analysed: Estimates of nucleated cell counts were drawn from the amplification of reference gene primers. The protocol was immunoSEQ multiplex PCR, while the TCRdb copy is restricted to in-frame clones and leaves out a portion. V, J and clone size derive from that table, while D and trimming were established from the DNA sequence. This table holds roughly 60,000 clones, 70% to 90% found once. The sequencing sample was made of peripheral blood. The sequence derives from an elderly man with acute or convalescent COVID-19. The V and J genes are TRBV7-2 and TRBJ2-3; TRBD2 aligns across 10 bases. DNA of the CDR3: TGTGCCAGCAGCTACCGACTAGCGGGCCCCACAGATACGCAGTATTTT. Residues: CASSYRLAGPTDTQYF.